What follows are 17 T cell receptor beta chains derived from one specimen sequenced in a study of cytotoxic CD8 clonotypes in ibrutinib-treated CLL. Clones were read by immunoSEQ multiplex PCR, and TCRdb kept only the in-frame ones, dropping some. Of some 58,000 clones in the sample, 71% were seen once. Sequenced material: PBMCs, taken after 12 months of ibrutinib treatment. These receptors came from a human donor with chronic lymphocytic leukemia.

The rearrangement uses TRBV4-2 and TRBJ2-7, with TRBD2 matching over 16 bases. The CDR3 is made up of 18 amino acids. Trimming took 3 bases from V and 4 from J; bases not matched to a gene: 9. Germline-derived CDR1 and CDR2 are LGHNA and YNFKEQ. CDR3 DNA: TGTGCCAGCAGCCACCCTCCGGGACTAGCGGGAGGGGTGTACGAGCAGTACTTC. The encoded protein is CASSHPPGLAGGVYEQYF.

This chain joins TRBV11-2 and TRBJ2-5; D is ambiguous. In germline, CDR1 is SGHAT, CDR2 FQNNGV. Trimming shortened V by 2 bases and J by 5 bases, and 6 bases separated the two germline ends. The length of the CDR3 is 12 residues. The CDR3: CASSLTRETQYF. CDR3 nucleotide sequence: TGTGCCAGCAGCTTAACCCGGGAGACCCAGTACTTC.

Only one count was recorded for this clone. This chain connects TRBV28 to TRBJ2-7; the D gene is possibly TRBD2 (5 bases). The germline V gene has CDR1 MDHEN and CDR2 SYDVKM. Trimming left V 4 bases short and J 1 base short, with 14 bases between. This CDR3 is 15 amino acids long. The DNA for the CDR3 is TGTGCCAGCAGTTCCTTTAGCCGGGAATCCTACGAGCAGTACTTC. Its translation: CASSSFSRESYEQYF.

The chain has TRBV18 and TRBJ2-7, with D uncertain. Germline V gives CDR1 KGHSH, CDR2 LQKENI. The CDR3 has 14 amino acids. Deletions cut 3 bases from V and 3 bases from J, with 12 bases between. CDR3 nucleotides: TGTGCCAGCTCACCGACTTATCTTCTCTACGAGCAGTACTTC. Translation: CASSPTYLLYEQYF.

In DNA form, the CDR3 reads TGTGCCAGCAGCCACACCGGGGGACTAGCGGGCAGCACAGATACGCAGTATTTT. This sequence encodes CASSHTGGLAGSTDTQYF. The genes are TRBV2 and TRBJ2-3; TRBD2 aligns across 12 bases. CDR1 is SNHLY, CDR2 FYNNEI, per germline. This CDR3 has 18 residues. V shed 6 bases, J shed 0 bases, and the junction held 10 bases outside the gene matches.

V usage is TRBV10-2 and J usage is TRBJ1-4, with 8 bases fitting TRBD1. Per the germline V gene, CDR1 is WSHSY and CDR2 is SAAADI. CDR3 size: 20 residues. V shed 0 bases, J shed 0 bases, and the junction held 12 bases outside the gene matches. The chain's CDR3 is CASSESPGGVRWATNEKLFF. The CDR3 DNA sequence: TGCGCCAGCAGTGAGTCACCAGGGGGCGTAAGATGGGCAACTAATGAAAAACTGTTTTTT.

The genes are TRBV28 and TRBJ2-7, with D perhaps matching TRBD1 (5 bases). Trimming cost V 10 bases and J 0 bases, with 16 bases left between them. CDR1 is MDHEN and CDR2 is SYDVKM in the germline V gene. This CDR3 has 14 residues. The CDR3 protein is CANLWGSSSYEQYF. The CDR3, as DNA: TGTGCCAACCTTTGGGGCAGCAGCTCCTACGAGCAGTACTTC.

This sequence joins TRBV2 and TRBJ1-1; D remains ambiguous. This CDR3 is 15 amino acids long. The ends were cut back, 3 bases at V and 1 base at J, with 12 bases in the middle. Germline lookup yields CDR1 SNHLY and CDR2 FYNNEI. The DNA for the CDR3 is TGTGCCAGCAGTGAGGCGATGGGCTCGAACACTGAAGCTTTCTTT. This sequence encodes CASSEAMGSNTEAFF.

This clone was seen a handful of times. CDR3 region: CASSHTDTQYF. The DNA for the CDR3 is TGTGCCAGCAGCCACACAGATACGCAGTATTTT. The J gene is TRBJ2-3, the V gene TRBV5-4; D is undetermined. CDR1 is SGHNT and CDR2 is YYREEE in the germline V gene (reference sequence). The CDR3 is made up of 11 amino acids. Trimming left V 4 bases short and J 2 bases short, with 2 bases between.

The chain recombines TRBV5-4 with TRBJ2-7; TRBD1 aligns across 7 bases. Germline CDR1 and CDR2: SGHNT and YYREEE (reference sequence). This CDR3 region has 14 residues. The ends lost 4 bases at V and 3 bases at J; junction bases unmatched: 7. The CDR3 DNA follows: TGTGCCAGCAGCCCACAGGGGCTTTACTACGAGCAGTACTTC. Its protein is CASSPQGLYYEQYF. Full variable domain (outside the CDR3, taken from reference TRBV5-4 and TRBJ2-7): ETGVTQSPTHLIKTRGQQVTLRCSSQSGHNTVSWYQQALGQGPQFIFQYYREEENGRGNFPPRFSGLQFPNYSSELNVNALELDDSALYLCASSPQGLYYEQYFGPGTRLTVT.

This clone was seen more than once but under ten times. CDR3: CASSSRGFAGELFF. In nucleotides, the CDR3 is TGTGCCAGCAGCTCCAGGGGGTTCGCCGGGGAGCTGTTTTTT. The J gene is TRBJ2-2, the V gene TRBV25-1; the match to TRBD1 covers 7 bases. Per the germline V gene, CDR1 is MGHDK and CDR2 is SYGVNS. CDR3 length: 14 amino acids. V shed 6 bases and J 6 bases; nucleotides not matched to a gene: 7.

In its sample, this clone was seen once. The genes are TRBV30 and TRBJ2-7; TRBD2 aligns across 11 bases. Per germline, CDR1 GTSNPN and CDR2 SVGIG (reference sequence). J gave up 4 bases and V 3 bases, and 11 bases lay outside the gene matches. This CDR3 has 16 amino acids. The CDR3 here is CAWSPGLAERPYEQYF. Here the CDR3 DNA reads TGTGCCTGGAGCCCGGGACTAGCGGAAAGACCTTACGAGCAGTACTTC.

The V gene is TRBV9, the J gene TRBJ1-4, with D tentatively TRBD1 (5 bases). There are 15 residues in the CDR3. The V gene lost 3 bases and the J gene lost 0 bases, with 9 bases spanning the gap. Germline CDR1 reads SGDLS; CDR2 reads YYNGEE. The CDR3 nucleotides read TGTGCCAGCAGCGGTGACAGTGCAACTAATGAAAAACTGTTTTTT. Translation gives CASSGDSATNEKLFF.

This clone has just a few counts. The chain has TRBV9 and TRBJ2-1; no clear D gene. Trimming stripped 2 bases from V and 1 base from J, with 7 bases between. CDR3 size: 14 residues. Germline lookup yields CDR1 SGDLS and CDR2 YYNGEE. CDR3 in amino acids: CASSVGSSYNEQFF. The CDR3 nucleotides read TGTGCCAGCAGCGTTGGGTCTTCCTACAATGAGCAGTTCTTC.

As DNA, the CDR3 is TGTGCCAGCAGCTTAGGGACTGCGGGAGGGCAAGAGACCCAGTACTTC. This encodes CASSLGTAGGQETQYF. The J gene is TRBJ2-5, the V gene TRBV7-2; 9 bases line up with TRBD2. CDR1 is SGHTA and CDR2 is FQGNSA in the germline V gene. The CDR3 is 16 amino acids. Germline trimming cut 1 base from V and 2 bases from J; bases unmatched to any gene: 5.

This chain links TRBV20-1 with TRBJ1-1, with TRBD1 identical over 8 bases. The CDR3 loop spans 11 amino acids. CDR1 and CDR2 from the germline V gene are DFQATT and SNEGSKA (reference sequence). J was trimmed by 9 bases and V by 6 bases; bases with no gene match: 6. Here the CDR3 DNA reads TGCAGTGCCCGGACAGGGCTGCAAGCTTTCTTT. Translated, it gives CSARTGLQAFF.

This chain links TRBV14 with TRBJ2-1; D may be TRBD2 (5 bases). V lost 1 base, J lost 7 bases, and 14 bases lay in between. CDR3 size: 15 residues. The germline gives CDR1 SGHDN, CDR2 FVKESK. CDR3 nucleotide sequence: TGTGCCAGCAGCCAAGCCCGGGGATGGGTAAATGAGCAGTTCTTC. It encodes CASSQARGWVNEQFF.